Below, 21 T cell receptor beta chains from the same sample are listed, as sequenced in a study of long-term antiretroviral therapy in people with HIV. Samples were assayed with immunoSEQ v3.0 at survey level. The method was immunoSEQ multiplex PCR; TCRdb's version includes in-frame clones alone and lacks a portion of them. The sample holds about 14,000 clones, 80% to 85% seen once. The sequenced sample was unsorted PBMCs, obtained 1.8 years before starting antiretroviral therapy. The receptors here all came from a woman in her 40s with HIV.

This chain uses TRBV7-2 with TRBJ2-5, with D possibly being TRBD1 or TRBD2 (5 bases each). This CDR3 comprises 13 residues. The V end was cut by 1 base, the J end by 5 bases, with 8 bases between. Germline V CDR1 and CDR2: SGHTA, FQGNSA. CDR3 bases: TGTGCCAGCAGCTTAGGGGGCGGGGAGACCCAGTACTTC. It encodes CASSLGGGETQYF.

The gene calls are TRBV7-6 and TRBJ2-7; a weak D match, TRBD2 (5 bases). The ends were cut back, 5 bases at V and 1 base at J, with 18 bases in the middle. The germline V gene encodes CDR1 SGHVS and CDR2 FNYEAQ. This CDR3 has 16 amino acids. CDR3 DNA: TGTGCCAGCAGCCGTGCTACAGCTCCGGGGTCCTACGAGCAGTACTTC. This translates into CASSRATAPGSYEQYF.

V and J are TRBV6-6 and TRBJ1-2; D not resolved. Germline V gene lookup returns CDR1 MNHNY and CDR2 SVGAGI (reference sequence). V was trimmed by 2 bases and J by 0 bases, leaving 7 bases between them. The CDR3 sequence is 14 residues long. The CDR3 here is CASSYRAANYGYTF. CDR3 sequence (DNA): TGTGCCAGCAGTTACAGGGCCGCTAACTATGGCTACACCTTC.

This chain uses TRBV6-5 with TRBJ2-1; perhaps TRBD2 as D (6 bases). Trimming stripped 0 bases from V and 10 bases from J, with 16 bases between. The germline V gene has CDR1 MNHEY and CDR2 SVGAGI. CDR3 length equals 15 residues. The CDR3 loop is CASSYSEGQTREQFF. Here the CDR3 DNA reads TGTGCCAGCAGTTACTCGGAGGGTCAAACCAGGGAGCAGTTCTTC.

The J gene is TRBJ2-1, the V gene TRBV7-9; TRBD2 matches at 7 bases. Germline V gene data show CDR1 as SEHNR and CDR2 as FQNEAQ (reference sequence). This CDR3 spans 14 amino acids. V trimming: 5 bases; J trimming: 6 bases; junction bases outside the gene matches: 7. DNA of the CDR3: TGTGCCAGCAGCCGACCGGCTAGCGGCAATGAGCAGTTCTTC. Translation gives CASSRPASGNEQFF.

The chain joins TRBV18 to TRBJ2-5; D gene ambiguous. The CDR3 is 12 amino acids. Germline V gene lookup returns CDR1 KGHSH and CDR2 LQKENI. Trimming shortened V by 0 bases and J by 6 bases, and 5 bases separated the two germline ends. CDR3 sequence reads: CASSPPDQTQYF. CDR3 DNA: TGTGCCAGCTCACCACCGGACCAGACCCAGTACTTC.

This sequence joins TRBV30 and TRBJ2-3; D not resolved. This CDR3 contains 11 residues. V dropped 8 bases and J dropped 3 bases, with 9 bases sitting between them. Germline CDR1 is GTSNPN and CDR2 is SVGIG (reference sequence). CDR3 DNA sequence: TGTGCCGTTGGGCTGACAGATACGCAGTATTTT. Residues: CAVGLTDTQYF.

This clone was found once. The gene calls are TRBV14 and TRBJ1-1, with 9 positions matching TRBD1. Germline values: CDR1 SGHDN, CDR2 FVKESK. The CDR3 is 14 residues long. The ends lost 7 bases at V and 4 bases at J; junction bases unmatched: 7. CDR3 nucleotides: TGTGCCAGCACCAAGGACAGGGGTCCCACTGAAGCTTTCTTT. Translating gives CASTKDRGPTEAFF.

The CDR3 DNA reads as TGTGCCAGCAGCTCGACCGAGCAGTACTTC. Its protein is CASSSTEQYF. This chain joins TRBV7-8 and TRBJ2-7; D is unclear. The germline V gene encodes CDR1 SGHVS and CDR2 FQNEAQ. The CDR3 covers 10 residues. V was pared by 4 bases and J by 6 bases, with 4 bases between.

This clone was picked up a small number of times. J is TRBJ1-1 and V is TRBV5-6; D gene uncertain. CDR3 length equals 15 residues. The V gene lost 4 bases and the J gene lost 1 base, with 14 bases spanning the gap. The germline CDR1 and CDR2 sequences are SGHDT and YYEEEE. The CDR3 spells CASSPPVRGNTEAFF. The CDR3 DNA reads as TGTGCCAGCAGCCCACCAGTTCGGGGGAACACTGAAGCTTTCTTT.

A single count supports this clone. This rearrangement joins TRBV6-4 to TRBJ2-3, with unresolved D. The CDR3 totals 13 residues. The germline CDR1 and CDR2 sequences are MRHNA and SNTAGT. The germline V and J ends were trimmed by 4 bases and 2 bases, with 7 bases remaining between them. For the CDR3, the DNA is TGTGCCAGCAGTGTCGCGCCCACAGATACGCAGTATTTT. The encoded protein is CASSVAPTDTQYF.

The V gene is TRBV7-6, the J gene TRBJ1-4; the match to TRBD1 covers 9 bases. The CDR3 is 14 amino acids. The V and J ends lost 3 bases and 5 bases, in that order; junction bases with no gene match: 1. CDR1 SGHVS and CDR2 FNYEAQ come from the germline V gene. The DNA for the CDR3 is TGTGCCAGCAGCTTGACAGGGGGGAATGAAAAACTGTTTTTT. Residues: CASSLTGGNEKLFF.

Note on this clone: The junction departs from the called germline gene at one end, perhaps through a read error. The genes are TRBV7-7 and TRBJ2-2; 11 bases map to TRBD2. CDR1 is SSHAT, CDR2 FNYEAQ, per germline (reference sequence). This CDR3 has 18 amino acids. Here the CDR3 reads CASSFPSTSGRSAGELFF. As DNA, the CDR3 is TGTGCTAGCAGCTTCCCCTCTACTAGCGGGAGAAGTGCCGGGGAGCTGTTTTTT.

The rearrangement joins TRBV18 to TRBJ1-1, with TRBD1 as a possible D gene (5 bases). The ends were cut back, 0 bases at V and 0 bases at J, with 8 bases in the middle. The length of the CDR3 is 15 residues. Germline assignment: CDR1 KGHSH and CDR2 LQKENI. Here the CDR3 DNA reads TGTGCCAGCTCACCACCCACAGGAATGAACACTGAAGCTTTCTTT. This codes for CASSPPTGMNTEAFF. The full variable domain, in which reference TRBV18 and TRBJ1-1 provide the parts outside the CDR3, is NAGVMQNPRHLVRRRGQEARLRCSPMKGHSHVYWYRQLPEEGLKFMVYLQKENIIDESGMPKERFSAEFPKEGPSILRIQQVVRGDSAAYFCASSPPTGMNTEAFFGQGTRLTVV.

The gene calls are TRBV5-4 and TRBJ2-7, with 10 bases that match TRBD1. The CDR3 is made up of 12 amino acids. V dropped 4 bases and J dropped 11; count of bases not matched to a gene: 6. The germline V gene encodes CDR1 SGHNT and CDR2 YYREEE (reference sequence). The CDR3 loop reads CASSMTGGGKYF. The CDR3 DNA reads TGTGCCAGCAGCATGACAGGGGGCGGGAAGTACTTC. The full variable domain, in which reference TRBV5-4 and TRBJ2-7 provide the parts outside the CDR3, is ETGVTQSPTHLIKTRGQQVTLRCSSQSGHNTVSWYQQALGQGPQFIFQYYREEENGRGNFPPRFSGLQFPNYSSELNVNALELDDSALYLCASSMTGGGKYFGPGTRLTVT.

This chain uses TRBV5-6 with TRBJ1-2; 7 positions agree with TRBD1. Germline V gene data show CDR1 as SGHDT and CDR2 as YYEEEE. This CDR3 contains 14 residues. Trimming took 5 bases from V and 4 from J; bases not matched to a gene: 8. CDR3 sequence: CASRPRDSSYGYTF. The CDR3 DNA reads TGTGCCAGCAGACCCCGGGACAGCAGCTATGGCTACACCTTC. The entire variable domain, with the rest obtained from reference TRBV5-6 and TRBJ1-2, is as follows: DAGVTQSPTHLIKTRGQQVTLRCSPKSGHDTVSWYQQALGQGPQFIFQYYEEEERQRGNFPDRFSGHQFPNYSSELNVNALLLGDSALYLCASRPRDSSYGYTFGSGTRLTVV.

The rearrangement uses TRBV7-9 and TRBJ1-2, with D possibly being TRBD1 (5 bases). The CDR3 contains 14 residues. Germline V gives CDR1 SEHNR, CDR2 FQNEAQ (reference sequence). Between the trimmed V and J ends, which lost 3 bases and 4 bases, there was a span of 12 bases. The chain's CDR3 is CASSFSGRAYGYTF. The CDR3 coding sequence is TGTGCCAGCAGCTTTAGTGGCAGGGCCTATGGCTACACCTTC. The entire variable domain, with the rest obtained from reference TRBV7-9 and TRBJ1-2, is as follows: DTGVSQNPRHKITKRGQNVTFRCDPISEHNRLYWYRQTLGQGPEFLTYFQNEAQLEKSRLLSDRFSAERPKGSFSTLEIQRTEQGDSAMYLCASSFSGRAYGYTFGSGTRLTVV.

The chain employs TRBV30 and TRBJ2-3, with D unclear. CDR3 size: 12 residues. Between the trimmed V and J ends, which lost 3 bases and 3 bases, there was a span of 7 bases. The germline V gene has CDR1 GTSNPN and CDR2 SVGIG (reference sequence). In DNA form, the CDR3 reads TGTGCCTGGAGCCCAACAACAGATACGCAGTATTTT. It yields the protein CAWSPTTDTQYF.

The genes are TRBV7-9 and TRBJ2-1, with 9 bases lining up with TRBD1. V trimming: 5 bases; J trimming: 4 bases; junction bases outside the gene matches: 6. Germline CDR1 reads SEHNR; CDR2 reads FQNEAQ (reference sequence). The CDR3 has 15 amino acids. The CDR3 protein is CASSNSGTGYNEQFF. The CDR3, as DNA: TGTGCCAGCAGCAACTCCGGGACAGGGTACAATGAGCAGTTCTTC. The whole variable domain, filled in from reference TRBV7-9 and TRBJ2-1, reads DTGVSQNPRHKITKRGQNVTFRCDPISEHNRLYWYRQTLGQGPEFLTYFQNEAQLEKSRLLSDRFSAERPKGSFSTLEIQRTEQGDSAMYLCASSNSGTGYNEQFFGPGTRLTVL.

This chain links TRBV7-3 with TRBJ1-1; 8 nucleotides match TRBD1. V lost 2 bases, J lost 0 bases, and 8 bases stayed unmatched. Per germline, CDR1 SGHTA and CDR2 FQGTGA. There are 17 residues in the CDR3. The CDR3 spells CASSLFGQGVMNTEAFF. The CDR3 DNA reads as TGTGCCAGCAGCTTATTTGGACAGGGTGTGATGAACACTGAAGCTTTCTTT.

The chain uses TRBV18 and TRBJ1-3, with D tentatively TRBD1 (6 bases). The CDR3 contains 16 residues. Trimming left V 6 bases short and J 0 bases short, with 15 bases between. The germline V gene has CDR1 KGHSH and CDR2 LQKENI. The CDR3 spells CASSQNRDNSGNTIYF. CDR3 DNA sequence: TGTGCCAGCTCGCAAAACCGGGACAACTCTGGAAACACCATATATTTT.